The next 12 T cell receptor beta chains were all read from a single sample in a study of control samples from healthy donors and cancer patients. Measured with immunoSEQ multiplex PCR; TCRdb has only the in-frame clones, and not every one. The data contain 120,000 or so clones, about 87% of them seen just once; the ten biggest clones take up 9.5% to 13%. Specimen: blood. The receptors come from a man aged 25-45 years in good health.

The chain uses TRBV5-1 and TRBJ2-5; the match to TRBD2 covers 8 bases. V lost 0 bases, J lost 4 bases, and 5 bases stayed unmatched. The CDR3 totals 15 residues. Germline loops: CDR1 SGHRS, CDR2 YFSETQ. CDR3 region: CASSLEGTRGETQYF. CDR3 in DNA: TGCGCCAGCAGCTTGGAGGGGACTAGGGGAGAGACCCAGTACTTC.

The V call is TRBV4-1, the J call TRBJ1-6; D unresolved. The CDR3 runs to 15 residues. V was shortened by 0 bases and J by 4 bases, with 7 bases between the two germline ends. Germline values: CDR1 MGHRA, CDR2 YSYEKL. The CDR3 loop is CASSQDISYNSPLHF. CDR3 nucleotide sequence: TGCGCCAGCAGCCAAGATATCAGTTATAATTCACCCCTCCACTTT.

V gene TRBV29-1 combines with J gene TRBJ1-2; D is perhaps TRBD1 (6 bases). V lost 6 bases to trimming and J lost 4 bases, with 15 bases between them. CDR1 is SQVTM, CDR2 ANQGSEA, per germline. This CDR3 contains 13 residues. The CDR3 region has the DNA TGCAGCGTCGGACAGAGCCTTACCTATGGCTACACCTTC. Translated: CSVGQSLTYGYTF.

The chain recombines TRBV6-5 with TRBJ1-1; possibly TRBD1 for D (5 bases). Per germline, CDR1 MNHEY and CDR2 SVGAGI. V was cut by 0 bases and J by 7 bases, with 9 bases left in between. This CDR3 contains 13 residues. CDR3 bases: TGTGCCAGCAGTTACTCCCCGGGACGTGAAGCTTTCTTT. Protein product: CASSYSPGREAFF.

This chain connects TRBV6-1 to TRBJ1-1; 7 bases align to TRBD1. The CDR3 loop spans 13 amino acids. Per the germline V gene, CDR1 is MNHNS and CDR2 is SASEGT. After removal of 10 bases from V and 1 base from J, the junction contained 6 bases not matched to a gene. For the CDR3, the DNA is TGTGCCATCTCGGGACAGCCGAACACTGAAGCTTTCTTT. Protein: CAISGQPNTEAFF.

This chain joins TRBV6-5 and TRBJ2-6; D gene ambiguous. Germline loops: CDR1 MNHEY, CDR2 SVGAGI. V lost 6 bases and J 0 bases, leaving 6 bases between the germline ends. The CDR3 extends over 14 amino acids. The CDR3 reads CASRRTSGANVLTF. The DNA of the CDR3 is TGTGCCAGCAGGAGAACCTCTGGGGCCAACGTCCTGACTTTC.

The gene calls are TRBV6-4 and TRBJ1-3; no definite D call. V dropped 5 bases and J dropped 0 bases, with 14 bases sitting between them. The germline CDR1 and CDR2 sequences are MRHNA and SNTAGT. The CDR3 contains 16 residues. CDR3 bases: TGTGCCAGCAGTATACATCCGGGGTTCTCTGGAAACACCATATATTTT. This translates into CASSIHPGFSGNTIYF.

V gene TRBV24-1 combines with J gene TRBJ2-2; D is undetermined. From germline, CDR1 is KGHDR and CDR2 SFDVKD. There are 15 residues in the CDR3. V dropped 1 base and J dropped 3 bases, with 8 bases sitting between them. CDR3 in amino acids: CATSDFSLDTGELFF. CDR3 coding DNA: TGTGCCACCAGTGATTTTTCCTTGGACACCGGGGAGCTGTTTTTT.

This chain connects TRBV6-5 to TRBJ1-2, with D possibly being TRBD1 (5 bases). The CDR3 runs 12 residues. The V gene lost 6 bases and the J gene lost 6 bases, with 11 bases spanning the gap. Per germline, CDR1 MNHEY and CDR2 SVGAGI. CDR3 bases: TGTGCCAGCAGGGTACAGGTCAATGGCTACACCTTC. Translation gives CASRVQVNGYTF.

This clone is a singleton in its sample. The chain uses TRBV7-8 and TRBJ2-2; maybe TRBD1 (5 bases). The germline CDR1 and CDR2 sequences are SGHVS and FQNEAQ. The V and J ends lost 5 bases and 6 bases respectively, with 16 bases between them. The CDR3 spans 15 residues. The chain's CDR3 is CASSPQGMVAGELFF. The DNA of the CDR3 is TGTGCCAGCAGCCCCCAGGGTATGGTAGCCGGGGAGCTGTTTTTT.

CDR3: CAIRGDGTNEKLFF. As DNA, the CDR3 is TGTGCCATCAGGGGGGATGGAACTAATGAAAAACTGTTTTTT. This chain uses TRBV10-3 with TRBJ1-4; tentatively, D is TRBD1 (5 bases). Deletions cut 6 bases from V and 1 base from J, with 9 bases between. Germline loops: CDR1 ENHRY, CDR2 SYGVKD. This CDR3 is built from 14 residues.

This clone was counted a single time. The CDR3 is CASSLARRQQETQYF. The CDR3 DNA sequence: TGCGCCAGCAGCTTGGCCAGGCGACAGCAGGAGACCCAGTACTTC. The chain recombines TRBV5-1 with TRBJ2-5, with D tentatively TRBD1 (5 bases). The CDR3 runs to 15 residues. V was shortened by 0 bases and J by 5 bases, with 14 bases between the two germline ends. Germline V gene data show CDR1 as SGHRS and CDR2 as YFSETQ.